This is a list of T cell receptor beta chains from one sample in a study of blood T cells in healthy people across ages. One entry per CDR3 protein, called by TCRdb with MiXCR from the 5' RACE reads. The repertoire has under 1,000,000 distinct CDR3 sequences, 30% to 45% of them found once; the top ten carry roughly 13%. The source material was blood. The receptors here all came from a young man in good health. Each CDR3 is given with its conserved first and last residue. Each record gives: D gene, clone size, J gene, V gene, CDR3 length, CDR3 DNA, CDR3 protein. A D gene is named only where the DNA matches it firmly. Clone size is stated in some rows and not others, as once, few, many or a class when expanded.

D: NA
size: few
J: TRBJ1-5
V: TRBV5-6
length: 14
DNA: TGTGCCAGCAGCTTGCGGGGGAGGAATCAGCCCCAGCATTTT
CDR3: CASSLRGRNQPQHF

D: TRBD1
size: NA
J: TRBJ2-3
V: TRBV2
length: 15
DNA: TGTGCCAGCAGAACCGGGACAGGGAGCACAGATACGCAGTATTTT
CDR3: CASRTGTGSTDTQYF

D: NA
size: once
J: TRBJ2-3
V: TRBV20-1
length: 12
DNA: TGCAGTACGAGCCCGGAGGCAGATACGCAGTATTTT
CDR3: CSTSPEADTQYF

D: NA
size: many
J: TRBJ2-7
V: TRBV12-5
length: 14
DNA: TGTGCTAGTGGTTTTACGACACAGGGCTACGAGCAGTACTTC
CDR3: CASGFTTQGYEQYF

D: TRBD2
size: few
J: TRBJ2-7
V: TRBV5-1
length: 14
DNA: TGCGCCAGCAAAGAGGCTAGCGGACCCTACGAGCAGTACTTC
CDR3: CASKEASGPYEQYF

D: NA
size: few
J: TRBJ2-7
V: TRBV14
length: 16
DNA: TGTGCCAGCAGCCAAGTCGCACAGCCGTCCTCCTACGAGCAGTACTTC
CDR3: CASSQVAQPSSYEQYF

D: TRBD1
size: many
J: TRBJ2-7
V: TRBV9
length: 15
DNA: TGTGCCAGCAGCGCCGGACAGGGAGTACCCTACGAGCAGTACTTC
CDR3: CASSAGQGVPYEQYF

D: TRBD2
size: few
J: TRBJ2-7
V: TRBV12-3/TRBV12-4
length: 15
DNA: TGTGCCAGCATCTACGGGACTAGCAACTACAATGAGCAGTACTTC
CDR3: CASIYGTSNYNEQYF

D: NA
size: few
J: TRBJ1-5
V: TRBV7-2
length: 16
DNA: TGTGCCAGCAGCTTAGTAACCGGCAGACTGGCCCAGCCCCAGCATTTT
CDR3: CASSLVTGRLAQPQHF

D: TRBD2
size: NA
J: TRBJ2-3
V: TRBV6-6
length: 13
DNA: TGTGCCAGCAGGCGGGGGAACACAGATACGCAGTATTTT
CDR3: CASRRGNTDTQYF

D: TRBD2
size: few
J: TRBJ2-3
V: TRBV2
length: 16
DNA: TGTGCCAGCAGCCGATCCTCAAGCGGGGGGGCCAGTACGCAGTATTTT
CDR3: CASSRSSSGGASTQYF

D: NA
size: NA
J: TRBJ1-2
V: TRBV20-1
length: 17
DNA: TGCAGTGCTCCCGAAGGTCTAAAATCGACAGGAATGAATGGCTACACCTTC
CDR3: CSAPEGLKSTGMNGYTF

D: TRBD1
size: NA
J: TRBJ2-1
V: TRBV19
length: 15
DNA: TGTGCCAGTAATCTAGGGACAGGGCACTACAATGAGCAGTTCTTC
CDR3: CASNLGTGHYNEQFF

D: NA
size: NA
J: TRBJ2-5
V: TRBV4-3
length: 15
DNA: TGCGCCAGCAGCCAAGAAGCGGGTTACCAAGAGACCCAGTACTTC
CDR3: CASSQEAGYQETQYF

D: NA
size: few
J: TRBJ2-4
V: TRBV29-1
length: 14
DNA: TGCAGCGTTGGTCGGTTTGGAGACAAAAACATTCAGTACTTC
CDR3: CSVGRFGDKNIQYF

D: NA
size: NA
J: TRBJ1-4
V: TRBV20-1
length: 13
DNA: TGCGGTGCTAGAGAGGCCCATCGTGAAAAACTGTTTTTT
CDR3: CGAREAHREKLFF

D: NA
size: few
J: TRBJ2-3
V: TRBV20-1
length: 13
DNA: TGCAGTGCTAGAGTTGTCGGCAGCGATACGCAGTATTTT
CDR3: CSARVVGSDTQYF

D: NA
size: NA
J: TRBJ1-5
V: TRBV12-3/TRBV12-4
length: 13
DNA: TGTGCCAGCAGTTTAGCGGGTGACCAGCCCCGGCATTTT
CDR3: CASSLAGDQPRHF

D: NA
size: NA
J: TRBJ1-6
V: TRBV7-2
length: 18
DNA: TGTGCCAGCAGCAAACAAGAAGTACAGAGCTCCTATAATTCACCCCTCCACTTT
CDR3: CASSKQEVQSSYNSPLHF

D: NA
size: many
J: TRBJ2-7
V: TRBV20-1
length: 14
DNA: TGCAGTGCTAGAGATCTCCGGAGCTCCTACGAGCAGTACTTC
CDR3: CSARDLRSSYEQYF

D: NA
size: NA
J: TRBJ1-2
V: TRBV4-1
length: 15
DNA: TGCGCCAGCAGCCAAGTTCTAACAGGGAGAGCAGGCTACACCTTC
CDR3: CASSQVLTGRAGYTF

D: NA
size: NA
J: TRBJ1-1
V: TRBV4-2
length: 15
DNA: TGTGCCAGCAGCCACGGGCACGGGGAAGGAACTGAAGCTTTCTTT
CDR3: CASSHGHGEGTEAFF

D: NA
size: many
J: TRBJ1-4
V: TRBV4-1
length: 13
DNA: TGCGCCAGCAGCCAAGGTGGACCAGAAAAACTGTTTTTT
CDR3: CASSQGGPEKLFF

D: NA
size: many
J: TRBJ2-3
V: TRBV5-1
length: 15
DNA: TGCGCCAGCAGCCATGCGATAGGGGCGGCAGATACGCAGTATTTT
CDR3: CASSHAIGAADTQYF

D: NA
size: few
J: TRBJ1-6
V: TRBV11-2
length: 15
DNA: TGTGCCAGCAGCTTAGAGGCACTGTATAATTCACCCCTCCACTTT
CDR3: CASSLEALYNSPLHF

D: NA
size: NA
J: TRBJ2-7
V: TRBV27
length: 14
DNA: TGTGCCAGCAGTTTGGGATTCTCCTACAATGAGCAGTACTTC
CDR3: CASSLGFSYNEQYF

D: NA
size: few
J: TRBJ2-4
V: TRBV7-2
length: 14
DNA: TGTGCCAGCAGCTTCGGGGGAGCCAAAAACATTCAGTACTTC
CDR3: CASSFGGAKNIQYF

D: NA
size: few
J: TRBJ2-2
V: TRBV5-4
length: 12
DNA: TGTGCCAGCAGCGGCAGGGGCGGGGAGCTGTTTTTT
CDR3: CASSGRGGELFF

D: NA
size: NA
J: TRBJ2-4
V: TRBV6-2/TRBV6-3
length: 18
DNA: TGTGCCAGCAGTTACTCGAGGGCGGAACCAGGGGCCAAAAACATTCAGTACTTC
CDR3: CASSYSRAEPGAKNIQYF

D: NA
size: NA
J: TRBJ2-1
V: TRBV20-1
length: 15
DNA: TGCAGTGCTAGAGCTCAGGATAACTCCTACAATGAGCAGTTCTTC
CDR3: CSARAQDNSYNEQFF

D: NA
size: NA
J: TRBJ2-7
V: TRBV9
length: 10
DNA: TGTGCCAGCAGCGTAGTCGAGCAGTACTTC
CDR3: CASSVVEQYF

D: TRBD1
size: many
J: TRBJ2-3
V: TRBV7-2
length: 16
DNA: TGTGCCAGCAGCTTAGTCGACAGGGGCGCCACAGATACGCAGTATTTT
CDR3: CASSLVDRGATDTQYF

D: NA
size: once
J: TRBJ1-1
V: TRBV5-1
length: 13
DNA: TGCGCCAGCAGCGTTGCAGGGACCACTGAAGCTTTCTTT
CDR3: CASSVAGTTEAFF

D: TRBD1
size: once
J: TRBJ2-2
V: TRBV5-1
length: 16
DNA: TGCGCCAGCAGCTTGGTGGGGACAGGGAGGACCGGGAAGCTGTTTTTT
CDR3: CASSLVGTGRTGKLFF

D: TRBD1
size: many
J: TRBJ2-2
V: TRBV12-3/TRBV12-4
length: 15
DNA: TGTGCCAGCACCAGGGACAGGACGAACACCGGGGAGCTGTTTTTT
CDR3: CASTRDRTNTGELFF

D: NA
size: NA
J: TRBJ2-1
V: TRBV15
length: 16
DNA: TGTGCCACCAGCAGAGGTAGGCTCTTCAGGAACAATGAGCAGTTCTTC
CDR3: CATSRGRLFRNNEQFF

D: NA
size: NA
J: TRBJ2-7
V: TRBV7-2
length: 15
DNA: TGTGCCAGCAGCTACCCGCGGGACTTCTCCTACGAGCAGTACTTC
CDR3: CASSYPRDFSYEQYF

D: NA
size: many
J: TRBJ2-5
V: TRBV20-1
length: 13
DNA: TGCAGTGCTAGAGGGACAGCACAAGAGACCCAGTACTTC
CDR3: CSARGTAQETQYF

D: NA
size: few
J: TRBJ2-1
V: TRBV25-1
length: 13
DNA: TGTGCCTACCGGGGGGCAGGGACCTCCGAGCAGTTCTTC
CDR3: CAYRGAGTSEQFF

D: NA
size: NA
J: TRBJ1-1
V: TRBV6-5
length: 18
DNA: TGTGCCAGCAGTTACTCGATCCCAGGGGCTCAGTCAAACACTGAAGCTTTCTTT
CDR3: CASSYSIPGAQSNTEAFF

D: NA
size: NA
J: TRBJ2-7
V: TRBV25-1
length: 10
DNA: TGTGCCAGCAGTGACCATGAGCAGTACTTC
CDR3: CASSDHEQYF

D: TRBD1
size: NA
J: TRBJ2-2
V: TRBV29-1
length: 12
DNA: TGCAGCGCCCAGACAGGGCCCGGGGAGCTGTTTTTT
CDR3: CSAQTGPGELFF

D: NA
size: NA
J: TRBJ1-1
V: TRBV10-3
length: 14
DNA: TGTGCCATCAGTGATAGGGATGGGGGGACTGAAGCTTTCTTT
CDR3: CAISDRDGGTEAFF

D: NA
size: many
J: TRBJ1-2
V: TRBV11-2
length: 14
DNA: TGTGCCAGCAGCCATGCGACATCTAACTATGGCTACACCTTC
CDR3: CASSHATSNYGYTF

D: NA
size: NA
J: TRBJ2-3
V: TRBV24-1
length: 16
DNA: TGTGCCACCAGTGAAGATAGCGATTCTAGCACAGATACGCAGTATTTT
CDR3: CATSEDSDSSTDTQYF